The 29 T cell receptor beta chains in this list originate from one sample, sequenced in a study of yellow fever vaccine responses in identical twins. TCRdb re-analysed the RT-PCR reads in MiXCR, keeping a single row per CDR3 protein. The sample consists of 2,500 to 3,000 distinct CDR3 sequences, roughly nine tenths of them appearing once. The source was T cells from blood (PBMCs), unsorted or a sorted subset (not recorded which), collected before or after yellow fever vaccination (not recorded which). These receptors were obtained from a woman between 18 and 30 years old who received the yellow fever vaccine.

The chain uses TRBV29-1 and TRBJ2-2; 8 bases are a match to TRBD2. J was trimmed by 4 bases and V by 2 bases; bases with no gene match: 21. This CDR3 is 20 amino acids long. Germline V gene sequence: CDR1 SQVTM, CDR2 ANQGSEA. CDR3 coding DNA: TGCAGCGTTGAAAAGCGCCCATTTTCACCGGGGGGGCCCGTCACCGGGGAGCTGTTTTTT. Encoded protein: CSVEKRPFSPGGPVTGELFF.

The V and J genes are TRBV7-3 and TRBJ1-2; TRBD1 aligns across 8 bases. The CDR3 has 13 residues. V shed 5 bases and J 5 bases; nucleotides not matched to a gene: 4. CDR1 is SGHTA and CDR2 is FQGTGA in the germline V gene. The CDR3, as DNA: TGTGCCAGCAGCCCACGGACAGGGTATGGCTACACCTTC. The encoded protein is CASSPRTGYGYTF.

The sample holds one count of this clonotype. The chain recombines TRBV11-1 with TRBJ2-2; the D gene is possibly TRBD1 (6 bases). V was shortened by 5 bases and J by 4 bases, with 14 bases between the two germline ends. Germline V gene lookup returns CDR1 SGHAT and CDR2 FQDESV (reference sequence). The CDR3 is 15 residues long. CDR3 nucleotide sequence: TGTGCCAGCAGCCCCAGGACAGCAACCACCGGGGAGCTGTTTTTT. Protein product: CASSPRTATTGELFF.

CDR3 in amino acids: CASSPLLAGDYNEQFF. DNA for the CDR3: TGTGCCAGCAGCCCCCTCCTAGCGGGAGACTACAATGAGCAGTTCTTC. The V gene is TRBV7-3, the J gene TRBJ2-1, with 10 bases that match TRBD2. Per the germline V gene, CDR1 is SGHTA and CDR2 is FQGTGA. The CDR3 sequence is 16 residues long. After removal of 5 bases from V and 3 bases from J, the junction contained 7 bases not matched to a gene.

In its sample, this clonotype was seen a few times. V and J are TRBV6-4 and TRBJ1-1; D remains ambiguous. Germline V lookup: CDR1 MRHNA, CDR2 SNTAGT. V gave up 0 bases and J gave up 6 bases, with 14 bases separating them. CDR3 size: 15 residues. In DNA, the CDR3 is TGTGCCAGCAGTGACTCCTCTGGGGAAATCGCTGAAGCTTTCTTT. This encodes CASSDSSGEIAEAFF.

In this sample, this clonotype turned up a few times. This chain uses TRBV10-3 with TRBJ1-3; no clear D gene. This CDR3 region has 17 residues. Trimming took 6 bases from V and 4 from J, leaving 22 bases between them. Germline lookup yields CDR1 ENHRY and CDR2 SYGVKD. The CDR3 sequence: CAISGVRGGARGNTIYF. CDR3 nucleotide sequence: TGTGCCATCAGCGGGGTTCGCGGAGGAGCTCGGGGAAACACCATATATTTT.

The chain joins TRBV2 to TRBJ2-3; D gene uncertain. The CDR3 consists of 15 residues. V was clipped by 1 base and J by 5 bases, with 13 bases between them. Germline CDR1 reads SNHLY; CDR2 reads FYNNEI. CDR3: CASSEGIPIVDTQYF. CDR3 sequence (DNA): TGTGCCAGCAGTGAAGGGATACCAATAGTAGATACGCAGTATTTT.

CDR3 in amino acids: CSASLVGVEQYF. The CDR3 nucleotides read TGCAGTGCTAGCCTGGTGGGGGTCGAGCAGTACTTC. The genes are TRBV20-1 and TRBJ2-7, with D possibly being TRBD1 or TRBD2 (5 bases each). Per germline, CDR1 DFQATT and CDR2 SNEGSKA (reference sequence). The CDR3 has 12 amino acids. V was pared by 3 bases and J by 6 bases, with 12 bases between.

V usage is TRBV6-4 and J usage is TRBJ2-3; D may correspond to TRBD1 or TRBD2 (5 bases each). The CDR3 is 15 amino acids. Germline values: CDR1 MRHNA, CDR2 SNTAGT. V shed 6 bases and J shed 5 bases, with 18 bases lying between them. CDR3 coding DNA: TGTGCCAGCAGGGACGGGGCAGGGCGCGGAGATACGCAGTATTTT. Amino acids: CASRDGAGRGDTQYF.

The chain recombines TRBV2 with TRBJ1-4, with 7 bases that match TRBD1. This CDR3 comprises 15 residues. V was clipped by 6 bases and J by 5 bases; unmatched bases: 9. Germline values: CDR1 SNHLY, CDR2 FYNNEI. CDR3 sequence: CASSTTGARNEKLFF. CDR3 in DNA: TGTGCCAGCAGCACTACAGGGGCGAGAAATGAAAAACTGTTTTTT.

The rearrangement links TRBV10-1 to TRBJ2-3; weak D call: TRBD1 (5 bases). CDR3 length: 13 amino acids. In germline, CDR1 is WNHNN, CDR2 SYGVQD (reference sequence). Between the trimmed V and J ends, which lost 7 bases and 4 bases, there was a span of 12 bases. The CDR3 DNA is TGCGCCAGCAAACCAGGGCTAGCAGATACGCAGTATTTT. Its protein product is CASKPGLADTQYF.

This sequence joins TRBV28 and TRBJ1-5; 7 bases agree with TRBD1. CDR3 length equals 15 residues. V lost 6 bases and J lost 1; bases outside the gene matches: 6. The germline gives CDR1 MDHEN, CDR2 SYDVKM. CDR3 coding DNA: TGTGCCAGCAGCGGACCCAGGGGGAGCAATCAGCCCCAGCATTTT. This translates into CASSGPRGSNQPQHF.

The chain uses TRBV9 and TRBJ2-7; D is ambiguous. This CDR3 is built from 14 residues. Germline values: CDR1 SGDLS, CDR2 YYNGEE. Between the trimmed V and J ends, which lost 4 bases and 0 bases, there was a span of 11 bases. CDR3 loop: CASSKAASSYEQYF. The DNA of the CDR3 is TGTGCCAGCAGCAAGGCAGCGAGCTCCTACGAGCAGTACTTC. The full variable domain, rest sourced from reference TRBV9 and TRBJ2-7, is DSGVTQTPKHLITATGQRVTLRCSPRSGDLSVYWYQQSLDQGLQFLIQYYNGEERAKGNILERFSAQQFPDLHSELNLSSLELGDSALYFCASSKAASSYEQYFGPGTRLTVT.

This chain links TRBV2 with TRBJ2-7; no clear D. This CDR3 is built from 15 residues. Germline CDR1 is SNHLY and CDR2 is FYNNEI. Trimming removed 3 bases at V and 3 bases at J, with 15 bases between. The CDR3 region has the DNA TGTGCCAGCAGTGATTCGCACCCCGTCCACTACGAGCAGTACTTC. It translates to CASSDSHPVHYEQYF.

The chain recombines TRBV4-1 with TRBJ2-7; TRBD2 matches at 11 bases. Germline assignment: CDR1 MGHRA and CDR2 YSYEKL. Trimming cost V 4 bases and J 3 bases; bases outside gene matches: 5. The CDR3 extends over 15 amino acids. CDR3 region: CASSLGLAVGYEQYF. CDR3 in DNA: TGCGCCAGCAGCCTGGGACTAGCGGTGGGCTACGAGCAGTACTTC.

V gene TRBV18 combines with J gene TRBJ2-1; a possible D gene is TRBD1 (5 bases). V was trimmed by 2 bases and J by 3 bases, leaving 5 bases between them. CDR1 is KGHSH, CDR2 LQKENI, per germline. This CDR3 is 13 amino acids long. CDR3 region: CASSPDSYNEQFF. DNA of the CDR3: TGTGCCAGCTCACCAGACAGCTACAATGAGCAGTTCTTC. Together with reference TRBV18 and TRBJ2-1, the CDR3 gives the full variable domain: NAGVMQNPRHLVRRRGQEARLRCSPMKGHSHVYWYRQLPEEGLKFMVYLQKENIIDESGMPKERFSAEFPKEGPSILRIQQVVRGDSAAYFCASSPDSYNEQFFGPGTRLTVL.

The chain's CDR3 is CASILPPLAANSYEQYF. CDR3 nucleotides: TGTGCCAGCATTCTTCCCCCACTAGCGGCAAACTCCTACGAGCAGTACTTC. The J gene is TRBJ2-7, the V gene TRBV12-3 or TRBV12-4, with 8 bases lining up with TRBD2. With 7 bases clipped from V and 0 bases from J, the junction kept 14 bases outside the gene matches. This CDR3 spans 17 amino acids.

The V and J genes are TRBV13 and TRBJ2-1; 8 bases map to TRBD2. V lost 6 bases and J lost 8; bases outside the gene matches: 15. The CDR3 is 16 residues long. Per the germline V gene, CDR1 is PRHDT and CDR2 is FYEKMQ (reference sequence). CDR3 bases: TGTGCCAGCAGGGGGGCATGGCGGGAGGCCCCATATGAGCAGTTCTTC. It encodes CASRGAWREAPYEQFF.

This clonotype was found a few times. This chain connects TRBV11-2 to TRBJ2-2; TRBD2 agrees at 7 bases. The V gene's germline CDR1 is SGHAT and CDR2 FQNNGV. The CDR3 is 14 residues long. J lost 6 bases, V lost 1 base, and 2 bases had no gene match. The CDR3 coding sequence is TGTGCCAGCAGCTTAGGACTAGCTTCCGGGGAGCTGTTTTTT. Translating gives CASSLGLASGELFF.

This clonotype has a handful of counts. The chain recombines TRBV24-1 with TRBJ2-3, with TRBD2 as a possible D gene (6 bases). CDR1 KGHDR and CDR2 SFDVKD come from the germline V gene. The length of the CDR3 is 16 residues. The V gene lost 5 bases and the J gene lost 6 bases, with 20 bases spanning the gap. CDR3 in DNA: TGTGCCACCAGTGCTTCGGGGCGGGGTCGGTTGGATACGCAGTATTTT. Translating gives CATSASGRGRLDTQYF.

This clonotype was seen only a few times. V and J are TRBV11-1 and TRBJ2-2; TRBD2 agrees at 11 bases. Germline CDR1 and CDR2: SGHAT and FQDESV (reference sequence). The CDR3 runs to 20 residues. With 5 bases clipped from V and 1 base from J, the junction kept 15 bases outside the gene matches. The CDR3 loop is CASSVFGLAGLKKNTGELFF. The CDR3 nucleotides read TGTGCCAGCAGCGTCTTTGGACTAGCGGGTCTAAAAAAGAACACCGGGGAGCTGTTTTTT.

The rearrangement joins TRBV15 to TRBJ2-3; 10 positions match TRBD1. V shed 1 base, J shed 5 bases, and the junction held 9 bases outside the gene matches. The CDR3 covers 17 residues. Germline V CDR1 and CDR2: LNHNV, YYDKDF (reference sequence). CDR3 bases: TGTGCCACCAGCAGAGCTCCCGGGACAGGGGATATAGATACGCAGTATTTT. Amino acid sequence: CATSRAPGTGDIDTQYF. The entire variable domain, with the rest obtained from reference TRBV15 and TRBJ2-3, is as follows: DAMVIQNPRYQVTQFGKPVTLSCSQTLNHNVMYWYQQKSSQAPKLLFHYYDKDFNNEADTPDNFQSRRPNTSFCFLDIRSPGLGDTAMYLCATSRAPGTGDIDTQYFGPGTRLTVL.

This sequence joins TRBV11-1 and TRBJ2-5, with unresolved D. The CDR3 length is 12 residues. V dropped 5 bases and J dropped 5 bases, with 9 bases sitting between them. CDR1 and CDR2 from the germline V gene are SGHAT and FQDESV (reference sequence). The CDR3 sequence: CASSPQMETQYF. The CDR3, as DNA: TGTGCCAGCAGCCCTCAAATGGAGACCCAGTACTTC.

The gene calls are TRBV7-3 and TRBJ1-2; TRBD1 matches 7 bases. The germline V gene has CDR1 SGHTA and CDR2 FQGTGA. This CDR3 has 13 amino acids. J lost 8 bases, V lost 5 bases, and 8 bases had no gene match. The CDR3 nucleotides are TGTGCCAGCAGCGGGGACAGCGGTTGGGGCTACACCTTC. Translated, it gives CASSGDSGWGYTF.

J is TRBJ2-3 and V is TRBV4-1; 8 positions match TRBD2. Trimming removed 0 bases from V and 0 bases from J; junction bases left unmatched: 2. This CDR3 is 16 amino acids long. CDR1 is MGHRA and CDR2 is YSYEKL in the germline V gene. CDR3 amino acids: CASSQEPGGSTDTQYF. In DNA, the CDR3 is TGCGCCAGCAGCCAAGAACCGGGGGGGAGCACAGATACGCAGTATTTT.

This clonotype was counted only a few times. The J gene is TRBJ2-1, the V gene TRBV14; tentatively, D is TRBD1 (6 bases). Trimming left V 3 bases short and J 8 bases short, with 14 bases between. Germline values: CDR1 SGHDN, CDR2 FVKESK. This CDR3 spans 14 amino acids. In nucleotides, the CDR3 is TGTGCCAGCAGCCATCTAACAGGGTATGATGAGCAGTTCTTC. It encodes CASSHLTGYDEQFF.

Turning to this clonotype: At one of its ends the junction is not consistent with the germline gene, which may arise from a read error. V and J are TRBV27 and TRBJ2-1; D not certain. Per the germline V gene, CDR1 is MNHEY and CDR2 is SMNVEV (reference sequence). This CDR3 is 12 amino acids long. The chain's CDR3 is CASSASYNKQFF. As DNA, the CDR3 is TGTGCCAGCAGTGCCAGCTACAATAAGCAGTTCTTC.

This chain connects TRBV29-1 to TRBJ2-1; D unclear. The CDR3 sequence is 12 residues long. Trimming removed 7 bases at V and 6 bases at J, with 13 bases between. CDR1 SQVTM and CDR2 ANQGSEA come from the germline V gene. CDR3 DNA sequence: TGCAGCGGTCACGGCCCCTCCAATGAGCAGTTCTTC. Translating gives CSGHGPSNEQFF.

CDR3 nucleotide sequence: TGTGCCAGCAGTTACTCGGCAGGGAAGGGGAACACTGAAGCTTTCTTT. It is translated as CASSYSAGKGNTEAFF. The chain links TRBV6-5 to TRBJ1-1, with TRBD1 as a possible D gene (5 bases). The V end lost 0 bases, the J end lost 1 base, and 12 bases lay between the germline ends. CDR3 length equals 16 residues. From germline, CDR1 is MNHEY and CDR2 SVGAGI.